This T cell receptor (beta chain) derives from a study of blood T cells in healthy people across ages. Findings and limits, study-wide: The diversity estimates, figures obtained from one million T cells, were considered underestimates.

This clonotype has a single count. The antigen is not known. V was trimmed by 5 bases and J by 10 bases, leaving 22 bases between them. CDR1 and CDR2 (germline): SGHKS, YYEKEE (reference sequence). CDR3 length: 16 residues. A J-beta primer mix and a sample-barcoded 5' primer were used in a second PCR of about 6 to 12 cycles. TCRdb itself ran the 5' RACE reads through MiXCR, one entry per CDR3 protein. The sample consists of 540,000 or so distinct CDR3 sequences, about 24% of them appearing once. This sample was shared with a second study, whose subject was T cells of mothers and their children. As that study records: In this cohort, donors were three healthy Caucasian mothers plus their six children.

Source material: blood. The TCR sequence derives from a boy younger than 18 in good health. The chain joins TRBV5-5 to TRBJ1-6; tentative D call: TRBD1 (6 bases). In nucleotides, the CDR3 is TGTGCCAGCAGACCTCCCCCAGGGGAGTATGGGTCACCCCTCCACTTT. This encodes CASRPPPGEYGSPLHF.